Listed below are T cell receptor beta chains from one sample, sequenced in a study of T-cell reconstitution after alpha-beta-depleted transplantation in children. TCRdb reprocessed the PCR reads with MiXCR, giving one entry per CDR3 protein. The sample includes 490,000 or so distinct CDR3 sequences, roughly a tenth of them seen just once. The sequencing used PBMCs, collected before TCRalphabeta/CD19-depleted stem cell transplant. Source of these receptors: a child aged 2 to 9 with inherited bone marrow failure, due to receive a stem cell transplant. Each CDR3 is given without its conserved first and last residue. A D gene is named only where the DNA matches it firmly.

j_call: TRBJ2-1
v_call: TRBV27
d_call: TRBD2
cdr3_length: 11
cdr3_aa: ASSFGTNNEQF

j_call: TRBJ2-7
v_call: TRBV4-2
d_call: .
cdr3_length: 13
cdr3_aa: ASSQEMDSSYEQY

j_call: TRBJ1-1
v_call: TRBV5-1
d_call: .
cdr3_length: 12
cdr3_aa: ASSFDRLNTEAF

j_call: TRBJ2-5
v_call: TRBV25-1
d_call: TRBD1
cdr3_length: 13
cdr3_aa: ASSEPGTGGQTQY

j_call: TRBJ2-3
v_call: TRBV12-3/TRBV12-4
d_call: .
cdr3_length: 12
cdr3_aa: ASRPSGPTDTQY

j_call: TRBJ2-3
v_call: TRBV12-3/TRBV12-4
d_call: .
cdr3_length: 13
cdr3_aa: ASSFAGPSTDTQY

j_call: TRBJ2-1
v_call: TRBV12-3/TRBV12-4
d_call: .
cdr3_length: 15
cdr3_aa: ASSQSPGISSYNEQF

j_call: TRBJ2-1
v_call: TRBV11-2
d_call: TRBD1
cdr3_length: 15
cdr3_aa: ASSLDIRDRGNNEQF

j_call: TRBJ2-3
v_call: TRBV7-2
d_call: .
cdr3_length: 11
cdr3_aa: ASSPAFTDTQY

j_call: TRBJ1-1
v_call: TRBV19
d_call: .
cdr3_length: 13
cdr3_aa: ASSMGSRARTEAF

j_call: TRBJ2-5
v_call: TRBV5-1
d_call: .
cdr3_length: 11
cdr3_aa: ASSLVPEETQY

j_call: TRBJ2-1
v_call: TRBV7-9
d_call: TRBD1
cdr3_length: 14
cdr3_aa: ASSSSGTVAYNEQF

j_call: TRBJ2-7
v_call: TRBV29-1
d_call: .
cdr3_length: 10
cdr3_aa: SVVASSYEQY

j_call: TRBJ1-1
v_call: TRBV29-1
d_call: TRBD1
cdr3_length: 11
cdr3_aa: SVVRQGGTEAF

j_call: TRBJ2-7
v_call: TRBV27
d_call: .
cdr3_length: 11
cdr3_aa: ASSGGYSYEQY

j_call: TRBJ2-3
v_call: TRBV5-5
d_call: TRBD2
cdr3_length: 13
cdr3_aa: ASSLMAGEADTQY

j_call: TRBJ2-7
v_call: TRBV4-3
d_call: .
cdr3_length: 15
cdr3_aa: ASSQVSAGGATYEQY

j_call: TRBJ2-7
v_call: TRBV29-1
d_call: .
cdr3_length: 11
cdr3_aa: SVAEGGFDEQY

j_call: TRBJ2-4
v_call: TRBV2
d_call: TRBD1
cdr3_length: 14
cdr3_aa: ASRPDRGGTKNIQY

j_call: TRBJ2-5
v_call: TRBV6-5
d_call: TRBD2
cdr3_length: 13
cdr3_aa: ASSSLAGYRETQY

j_call: TRBJ2-1
v_call: TRBV6-2/TRBV6-3
d_call: TRBD2
cdr3_length: 14
cdr3_aa: ASIFSGGFSYNEQF

j_call: TRBJ1-2
v_call: TRBV7-9
d_call: .
cdr3_length: 12
cdr3_aa: ASSATVANYGYT

j_call: TRBJ2-2
v_call: TRBV6-5
d_call: TRBD2
cdr3_length: 15
cdr3_aa: ASSYSGRGDGTGELF

j_call: TRBJ1-3
v_call: TRBV7-2
d_call: TRBD1
cdr3_length: 13
cdr3_aa: ASSSLSTGVDTIY

j_call: TRBJ2-7
v_call: TRBV5-1
d_call: TRBD2
cdr3_length: 13
cdr3_aa: ASSVSGSASYEQY

j_call: TRBJ2-2
v_call: TRBV3-1
d_call: TRBD2
cdr3_length: 14
cdr3_aa: ASSQGGLAFSRELF

j_call: TRBJ2-3
v_call: TRBV28
d_call: .
cdr3_length: 13
cdr3_aa: ASSFEDISTDTQY

j_call: TRBJ2-2
v_call: TRBV12-3/TRBV12-4
d_call: .
cdr3_length: 13
cdr3_aa: ASRSGAGRTGELF

j_call: TRBJ1-6
v_call: TRBV7-8
d_call: TRBD1
cdr3_length: 12
cdr3_aa: ASSQRDSRRTLH

j_call: TRBJ1-4
v_call: TRBV5-4
d_call: TRBD1
cdr3_length: 12
cdr3_aa: ASSRDRADEKLF

j_call: TRBJ2-5
v_call: TRBV12-3/TRBV12-4
d_call: .
cdr3_length: 13
cdr3_aa: ASSLGVAGQETQY

j_call: TRBJ2-1
v_call: TRBV4-2
d_call: .
cdr3_length: 12
cdr3_aa: ASSPEFGAEEQF

j_call: TRBJ2-1
v_call: TRBV7-9
d_call: .
cdr3_length: 14
cdr3_aa: ASSARHRTLYNEQF